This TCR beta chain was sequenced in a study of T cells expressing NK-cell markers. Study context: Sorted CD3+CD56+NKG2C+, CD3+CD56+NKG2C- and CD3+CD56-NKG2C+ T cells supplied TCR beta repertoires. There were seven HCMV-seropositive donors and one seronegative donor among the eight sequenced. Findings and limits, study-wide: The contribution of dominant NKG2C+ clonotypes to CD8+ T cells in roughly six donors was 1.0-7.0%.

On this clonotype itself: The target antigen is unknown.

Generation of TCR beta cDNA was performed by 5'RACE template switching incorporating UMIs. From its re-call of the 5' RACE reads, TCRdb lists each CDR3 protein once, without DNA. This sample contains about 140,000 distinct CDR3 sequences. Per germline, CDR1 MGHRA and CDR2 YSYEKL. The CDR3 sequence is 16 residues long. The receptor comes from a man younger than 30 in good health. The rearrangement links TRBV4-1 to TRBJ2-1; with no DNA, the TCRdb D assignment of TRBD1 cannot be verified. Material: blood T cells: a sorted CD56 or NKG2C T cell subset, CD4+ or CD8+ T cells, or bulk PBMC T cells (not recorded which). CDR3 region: CASSQEGGGSGNEQFF.